Listed below are T cell receptor beta chains from one sample, sequenced in a study of shared clonotypes between healthy human individuals. Sequencing was performed with immunoSEQ multiplex PCR; in TCRdb, only in-frame clones are kept and a portion is missing. Among around 2,000,000 clones, about 95% were seen once, and the ten largest hold less than 1.5%. What was sequenced was naive CD8+ T cells sorted from blood. Every receptor here comes from a man younger than 35 in good health. CDR3s include the opening cysteine and the closing phenylalanine or tryptophan. D genes are given only for firm matches.

CDR3	DNA	J	V	D
CASSSGLAGGPSSYNEQFF	TGTGCCAGCAGTTCAGGACTAGCGGGAGGGCCGTCCTCCTACAATGAGCAGTTCTTC	TRBJ2-1	TRBV7-9	TRBD2
CASSLASGALDEQYF	TGTGCCAGCAGCTTAGCGTCCGGGGCCCTTGACGAGCAGTACTTC	TRBJ2-7	TRBV7-6	.
CATSSMAGDYGYTF	TGTGCCACCAGCAGCATGGCGGGTGACTATGGCTACACCTTC	TRBJ1-2	TRBV15	.
CASSSYLDRGGETQYF	TGTGCCAGCAGCTCTTACTTGGACAGGGGAGGGGAGACCCAGTACTTC	TRBJ2-5	TRBV7-9	TRBD1
CASSFSGANNEQFF	TGCGCCAGCAGCTTTTCGGGGGCCAACAATGAGCAGTTCTTC	TRBJ2-1	TRBV5-1	.
CASSFVRASDTQYF	TGTGCCAGCAGTTTCGTCCGGGCCTCAGATACGCAGTATTTT	TRBJ2-3	TRBV28	.
CASSMGVMGQPQHF	TGTGCCAGTAGTATGGGGGTGATGGGCCAGCCCCAGCATTTT	TRBJ1-5	TRBV19	.
CASLSAESGENTEAFF	TGTGCCAGCCTTTCGGCGGAGTCGGGTGAGAACACTGAAGCTTTCTTT	TRBJ1-1	TRBV7-9	.
CASSTHPGRIDTGELFF	TGTGCCAGCAGCACTCACCCCGGGAGGATAGACACCGGGGAGCTGTTTTTT	TRBJ2-2	TRBV9	TRBD2
CASSDREGLRAFF	TGTGCCAGCAGTGATCGCGAGGGATTACGGGCTTTCTTT	TRBJ1-1	TRBV6-1	.
CASRGGDINTEAFF	TGTGCCAGCAGGGGGGGTGACATAAACACTGAAGCTTTCTTT	TRBJ1-1	TRBV5-6	.
CASSLILAGGQADTQYF	TGTGCCAGCAGCTTAATACTAGCGGGGGGGCAGGCAGATACGCAGTATTTT	TRBJ2-3	TRBV7-8	TRBD2
CASSVNDRERIYGYTF	TGTGCCAGCAGCGTCAATGACAGGGAGAGGATCTATGGCTACACCTTC	TRBJ1-2	TRBV9	TRBD1
CATSRANSGKDYEQYF	TGTGCCACCAGCAGAGCGAATTCGGGTAAGGACTACGAGCAGTACTTC	TRBJ2-7	TRBV15	.
CASSFMGSSYEQYF	TGTGCCAGCAGTTTTATGGGGTCGTCCTACGAGCAGTACTTC	TRBJ2-7	TRBV28	.
CASRPSPGQADSGNTIYF	TGTGCCAGCAGACCCTCCCCCGGCCAAGCCGACTCTGGAAACACCATATATTTT	TRBJ1-3	TRBV27	.
CASSEYSETYEQYF	TGTGCCAGCAGTGAATACTCGGAAACCTACGAGCAGTACTTC	TRBJ2-7	TRBV25-1	.
CASSQASGGIEETQYF	TGCGCCAGCAGCCAAGCCTCGGGGGGGATCGAGGAGACCCAGTACTTC	TRBJ2-5	TRBV4-1	TRBD2
CASGGLPPGSPLHF	TGCGCCAGTGGTGGCCTCCCTCCTGGTTCACCCCTCCACTTT	TRBJ1-6	TRBV10-2	.
CASSLDGTEVQAEAFF	TGCGCCAGCAGCTTGGACGGCACGGAGGTTCAAGCTGAAGCTTTCTTT	TRBJ1-1	TRBV5-1	.
CAWDGTGDGTYGYTF	TGTGCCTGGGACGGGACAGGGGACGGGACCTATGGCTACACCTTC	TRBJ1-2	TRBV30	TRBD1
CASMGAGLAHNEQFF	TGTGCCAGCATGGGGGCAGGACTAGCCCACAATGAGCAGTTCTTC	TRBJ2-1	TRBV6-1	TRBD2
CSSGLSYNEQFF	TGCAGCTCCGGACTTTCCTACAATGAGCAGTTCTTC	TRBJ2-1	TRBV29-1	.
CASSVEQGFYGYTF	TGTGCCAGCAGCGTGGAACAGGGGTTCTATGGCTACACCTTC	TRBJ1-2	TRBV9	TRBD1
CATSGGQGHHEQYF	TGTGCCACCAGCGGGGGACAGGGCCACCACGAGCAGTACTTC	TRBJ2-7	TRBV15	TRBD1
CASRSRSGSSSYNEQFF	TGTGCCAGCAGATCCCGTAGCGGGAGTAGCTCCTACAATGAGCAGTTCTTC	TRBJ2-1	TRBV7-9	TRBD2